This T cell receptor (beta chain) was sequenced during a study of blood T cell repertoires in COVID-19 (dated by TCRdb to 2020 to 2022). About the study as a whole: Samples covering the acute and convalescent phases of COVID-19 were provided by collaborators in the United States, Italy and Spain. A freely available public database, intended as a resource for researchers studying the immune response to SARS-CoV-2, is where the repertoires were released. Deeply sampled blood TCRbeta repertoires from subjects exposed to, actively infected with, or recovered from COVID-19 were included in the dataset. Where available, HLA class I and class II types were obtained from metadata supplied by the sample provider rather than from assay-based typing. Samples were obtained from the ongoing ImmuneRACE study (first 160 participants) and from 1,000 to 1,500 subjects provided by 6 global collaborators. The prospective study material was composed of cDNA or gDNA derived from T cells, B-cell-depleted T cells, or PBMCs. The sample metadata nearly always contained a de-identified subject ID, COVID-19 status, age in years and sex.

Collaborating institutions collected whole blood in K2EDTA tubes following their own protocols. For TCRbeta analysis, collaborators shipped samples in one of three forms: frozen whole blood, isolated PBMCs, or DNA extracted from either of those sample types. This clone showed up just once. What this receptor recognizes is not known. Qualities for individual bases were not recorded, and no much larger clone is one base off. TCRbeta CDR3 regions were amplified from genomic DNA by means of the immunoSEQ Assay, a bias-controlled multiplex PCR. As for the authors' bioinformatics: Nucleated cell counts per sample were estimated from amplification of reference gene primers within the assay. To quantify the absolute abundance of each unique TCRbeta CDR3 rearrangement, sequence reads were collapsed and filtered. For each sample, productive Simpson clonality was calculated as the square root of Simpson's diversity index across productive rearrangements. TCRdb re-hosts the immuneACCESS table, in-frame sequences only. Its copies lack some clones; in the studies checked, an unresolved V gene accounts for under half of them, and the cause for the rest is not known. The DNA was the basis for D and trimming; V, J and clone size are from that table. Within this sample are about 200,000 clones, with around 83% of them counted one time only. The ten largest clones add up to around 5% of the sample.

Results the study describes overall, beyond this receptor: Clinical and demographic metadata were provided uncurated, with the amount varying by source and participant.

Sequencing was carried out using peripheral blood. The clonotype was recovered from a woman older than 75 with acute or convalescent COVID-19.

The DNA sequence follows: TGTGCCAGCTCACCAGGGGGCGCCTATTCACCCCTCCACTTT. Its translation reads: CASSPGGAYSPLHF. The rearranged segments are TRBV18 and TRBJ1-6, with a tentative D gene TRBD1 over 6 matching bases. Counted from cysteine to phenylalanine, this CDR3 has 14 amino acids. Just the 42-base CDR3 DNA is kept, in frame starting at base 1. V is shortened by 2 bases, J by 8 bases, and the region joining them spans 10 bases. From the germline V gene, CDR1 is KGHSH and CDR2 is LQKENI. The full variable domain, completed from the reference TRBV18 and TRBJ1-6 proteins outside the CDR3, reads NAGVMQNPRHLVRRRGQEARLRCSPMKGHSHVYWYRQLPEEGLKFMVYLQKENIIDESGMPKERFSAEFPKEGPSILRIQQVVRGDSAAYFCASSPGGAYSPLHFGNGTRLTVT.